This record covers a single T cell receptor beta chain. Its antigen is still unknown. CDR1 and CDR2 (germline): SGDLS, YYNGEE. Trimming pared 4 bases from V and 2 bases from J, leaving 16 bases between. The CDR3 spans 17 residues. This record comes from a study of T cell responses to AZD1222 COVID-19 vaccine. Study observations and caveats: Spike-wide vaccine-associated CD4 TCRs dominated at 160-218 and 743-854. Only a handful of AZD1222 recipients tested seropositive at baseline. In all cases, repertoires were sampled only after the peak T cell response.

TCRdb keeps only in-frame clones here, not all; method: immunoSEQ multiplex PCR. The table lists approximately 56,000 clones, 80% to 90% of them singletons. Sample: peripheral blood, taken on day 0 of AZD1222 vaccination. V and J are TRBV9 and TRBJ2-6, with D perhaps matching TRBD1 (6 bases). This receptor was obtained from an adult in good health. This chain's CDR3 is CASSSTGGQAGANVLTF. CDR3 coding DNA: TGTGCCAGCAGCTCGACAGGTGGCCAGGCTGGGGCCAACGTCCTGACTTTC.